This T cell receptor beta chain was recovered during a study of cytomegalovirus exposure and HLA in healthy donors. Whole-study context: A prior study identified just under 120 million unique TCR beta sequences from 180 million or so T cells. General study findings and limits: Through in vitro validation, three CMV-associated chains were shown to be specific for CMV antigens. What a later analysis showed was that several of the most significant clusters appeared linked to common viral pathogens.

Germline V gene lookup returns CDR1 MNHNY and CDR2 SVGAGI (reference sequence). The CDR3 sequence is 13 residues long. Trimming stripped 10 bases from V and 7 bases from J, with 14 bases between. Each donor's status was that of a healthy bone marrow donor. This clone was picked up a small number of times. Its antigen is still unknown. 60 Vbeta and 13 Jbeta primers were used in PCR. Clones were sequenced by immunoSEQ multiplex PCR, and TCRdb holds only the in-frame ones, with some missing. The sample records approximately 73,000 clones, roughly four fifths being singletons. The V and J genes are TRBV6-6 and TRBJ1-6; D may be TRBD1 (6 bases). This receptor was obtained from a man in his 70s in good health and CMV-seronegative. Sequenced material: PBMCs. The CDR3 nucleotides are TGTGCCACCCACCCAGGGGAGAATTCACCCCTCCACTTT. Protein: CATHPGENSPLHF.